What follows are 9 T cell receptor beta chains derived from one specimen sequenced in a study of post-analysis software for immune sequencing data. Study-level points and caveats: Four or five TRBV segments (TRBV5-6, TRBV5-1 and TRBV20-1 among them) occurred more frequently in patients than in controls.

cDNA libraries of TCR beta carried unique molecular identifiers. TCRdb re-called the PCR reads through MiXCR, storing one row per CDR3 protein. In the table there are about 560,000 distinct CDR3 sequences, roughly 47% of which are singletons. For these receptors, no antigen is known. Material for sequencing was blood. These receptor sequences come from a girl between 5 and 17 years old with multiple sclerosis.

This clonotype was detected a few times. This chain joins TRBV12-3 or TRBV12-4 and TRBJ2-7; 7 positions agree with TRBD2. The CDR3 spans 14 residues. The V gene end was trimmed by 4 bases and the J gene end by 6 bases; junction bases not matched to a gene: 9. This CDR3 reads CASSSRDYAGEQYF. Written as DNA, the CDR3 is TGTGCCAGCAGTTCCCGGGACTATGCGGGCGAGCAGTACTTC.

A few counts support this clonotype. The chain recombines TRBV12-3 or TRBV12-4 with TRBJ2-5; TRBD2 aligns across 8 bases. The junction had 11 bases not matched to a gene; V was cut back by 6 bases and J by 5 bases. The CDR3 sequence is 15 residues long. DNA for the CDR3: TGTGCCAGCAGCCGACTAGCGTTGGGGCGGGAGACCCAGTACTTC. Translation: CASSRLALGRETQYF.

The chain couples TRBV21-1 to TRBJ2-7. TRBV21-1 is deemed a pseudogene. The CDR3 has 14 amino acids. The CDR3 sequence is CASSKALVSYEQYF. Written as DNA, the CDR3 is TGTGCCAGCAGCAAAGCGCTAGTCAGCTACGAGCAGTACTTC.

This clonotype has only a few counts. Written as DNA, the CDR3 is TGCAGTGCTAGTCGAACTGGGACTAGAGTGGAGACCCAGTACTTC. Residues: CSASRTGTRVETQYF. The genes are TRBV20-1 and TRBJ2-5; 8 bases are shared with TRBD2. The CDR3 is 15 amino acids. Germline V gives CDR1 DFQATT, CDR2 SNEGSKA (reference sequence). V gave up 3 bases and J gave up 5 bases; unmatched junction bases: 11.

The chain carries TRBV9 and TRBJ1-1; D is unresolved. There are 13 residues in the CDR3. V shed 5 bases and J shed 1 base, with 9 bases lying between them. The germline gives CDR1 SGDLS, CDR2 YYNGEE. CDR3 amino acids: CASRPHGNTEAFF. The CDR3 DNA reads TGTGCCAGCAGACCTCACGGGAACACTGAAGCTTTCTTT.

The V call is TRBV12-3 or TRBV12-4, the J call TRBJ1-1, with 10 bases fitting TRBD1. Trimming took 5 bases from V and 5 from J; bases not matched to a gene: 11. The CDR3 has 16 amino acids. The CDR3 is CASSPGTGVGETEAFF. The CDR3 bases are TGTGCCAGCAGTCCCGGGACAGGGGTGGGGGAAACTGAAGCTTTCTTT.

This clonotype showed up many times. This chain connects TRBV29-1 to TRBJ2-1; possibly TRBD2 for D (6 bases). V was trimmed by 3 bases and J by 6 bases, leaving 9 bases between them. In germline, CDR1 is SQVTM, CDR2 ANQGSEA. The CDR3 length is 12 residues. The CDR3 coding sequence is TGCAGCGTTGATGCGGGGTCCAATGAGCAGTTCTTC. Its translation is CSVDAGSNEQFF.

The CDR3 loop is CASSLFHTSSSYNEQFF. For the CDR3, the DNA is TGTGCCAGCAGTTTATTCCACACCTCGAGCTCCTACAATGAGCAGTTCTTC. The V call is TRBV12-3 or TRBV12-4, the J call TRBJ2-1, with D hard to call. Between the trimmed V and J ends, which lost 2 bases and 0 bases, there was a span of 14 bases. The CDR3 is 17 amino acids.

The chain employs TRBV10-3 and TRBJ2-3; TRBD2 might be the D (6 bases). CDR1 and CDR2 (germline): ENHRY, SYGVKD. The CDR3 spans 18 residues. Trimming took off 6 bases at V and 4 bases at J, with 26 bases between the two ends. This chain's CDR3 is CAIRASSGGNTQPDTQYF. CDR3 coding DNA: TGTGCCATCAGAGCGAGTAGCGGAGGGAATACGCAACCAGATACGCAGTATTTT.